The rows below give T cell receptor beta chains drawn from one sample of a study of blood T cell repertoires in COVID-19. The method was immunoSEQ multiplex PCR; TCRdb's version includes in-frame clones alone and lacks a portion of them. The sample consists of some 110,000 clones, 70% to 80% of them appearing once. The source material was peripheral blood. The receptors come from a human donor with acute or convalescent COVID-19. The donor label of this sample is uncertain. Both conserved end residues are part of each CDR3. Clone size is not always given. Where it is, it says once, few, many or a class for expanded clones.

J gene: TRBJ2-1; V gene: TRBV4-2; clone size: few; CDR3 protein: CASSQAGGYSNEQFF
J gene: TRBJ2-2; V gene: TRBV19; clone size: .; CDR3 protein: CASSSRGGSTGELFF
J gene: TRBJ1-1; V gene: TRBV2; clone size: .; CDR3 protein: CASSQTVGAFF
J gene: TRBJ2-3; V gene: TRBV7-9; clone size: .; CDR3 protein: CASSLVQGEGDTQYF
J gene: TRBJ2-7; V gene: TRBV28; clone size: .; CDR3 protein: CASSRGGSYEQYF
J gene: TRBJ2-5; V gene: TRBV6-7; clone size: .; CDR3 protein: CASSLDRVCMYQETQYF
J gene: TRBJ2-5; V gene: TRBV28; clone size: .; CDR3 protein: CASIRTGQGETQYF
J gene: TRBJ1-2; V gene: TRBV7-9; clone size: once; CDR3 protein: CASSLSGDYGYTF
J gene: TRBJ1-2; V gene: TRBV7-9; clone size: .; CDR3 protein: CASSLDRTPSGYGYTF
J gene: TRBJ2-3; V gene: TRBV4-2; clone size: .; CDR3 protein: CASSPSKGPLTAGGTDTQYF
J gene: TRBJ1-2; V gene: TRBV3-1/TRBV3-2; clone size: .; CDR3 protein: CASSHYGGQSMDGYTF
J gene: TRBJ1-1; V gene: TRBV5-6; clone size: .; CDR3 protein: CASSLFGVGDTEAFF
J gene: TRBJ1-2; V gene: TRBV5-4; clone size: few; CDR3 protein: CASSLAGGRGNYGYTF
J gene: TRBJ2-5; V gene: TRBV2; clone size: .; CDR3 protein: CASDLKETQYF
J gene: TRBJ2-1; V gene: TRBV5-1; clone size: .; CDR3 protein: CASSSDRGLGEQFF